What follows are 7 T cell receptor beta chains derived from one specimen sequenced in a study of cytomegalovirus exposure and HLA in healthy donors. This PCR relied on a set of 60 Vbeta primers and 13 Jbeta primers. Sequencing used immunoSEQ multiplex PCR; TCRdb keeps in-frame clones, though not all of them. The sample consists of 150,000 to 200,000 clones, more than 80% of them appearing once. The sequenced sample was PBMCs. All receptors derive from a woman under 30 in good health and CMV-seropositive.

The CDR3 sequence is CASSIARGPYNEQFF. CDR3 DNA sequence: TGTGCCAGTAGTATAGCCCGAGGGCCCTACAATGAGCAGTTCTTC. The chain uses TRBV19 and TRBJ2-1, with a possible D match to TRBD2 (5 bases). The CDR3 runs to 15 residues. Germline V gene lookup returns CDR1 LNHDA and CDR2 SQIVND (reference sequence). Trimming cost V 1 base and J 2 bases, with 9 bases left between them.

The chain carries TRBV4-1 and TRBJ1-3; D is ambiguous. There are 14 residues in the CDR3. The V end lost 1 base, the J end lost 3 bases, and 7 bases lay between the germline ends. CDR1 MGHRA and CDR2 YSYEKL come from the germline V gene. The CDR3 bases are TGCGCCAGCAGCCAAGTCCTTTTTGGAAACACCATATATTTT. It yields the protein CASSQVLFGNTIYF.

The chain links TRBV25-1 to TRBJ2-7; 7 bases align to TRBD1. After removal of 1 base from V and 4 bases from J, the junction contained 4 bases not matched to a gene. CDR3 size: 14 residues. Germline lookup yields CDR1 MGHDK and CDR2 SYGVNS. The chain's CDR3 is CASSEWGTEYEQYF. As DNA, the CDR3 is TGTGCCAGCAGTGAATGGGGGACAGAGTACGAGCAGTACTTC.

This clone turned up a few times. V gene TRBV6-6 combines with J gene TRBJ1-2; D call uncertain. With 2 bases removed from V and 4 bases from J, the gap between germline ends came to 11 bases. Germline V gene lookup returns CDR1 MNHNY and CDR2 SVGAGI (reference sequence). The CDR3 totals 14 residues. Here the CDR3 DNA reads TGTGCCAGCAGTTACGGGAGACCCTCCTATGGCTACACCTTC. It codes for CASSYGRPSYGYTF.

This clone came up a few times. The chain uses TRBV18 and TRBJ1-2; 7 bases fit TRBD1. Trimming at V came to 3 bases and at J to 3 bases, leaving 10 bases not matched to a gene. This CDR3 has 16 residues. Germline values: CDR1 KGHSH, CDR2 LQKENI. The CDR3 DNA sequence: TGTGCCAGCTCACCCGAGGGACAGAGAAAGGACTATGGCTACACCTTC. Translating gives CASSPEGQRKDYGYTF.

The chain links TRBV2 to TRBJ1-1; TRBD1 aligns across 7 bases. This CDR3 is built from 16 residues. Germline values: CDR1 SNHLY, CDR2 FYNNEI. V lost 8 bases and J lost 3; bases outside the gene matches: 15. This CDR3 reads CASALAQGSGDTEAFF. For the CDR3, the DNA is TGTGCCAGCGCCTTGGCACAGGGGAGTGGGGACACTGAAGCTTTCTTT. The full variable domain, its missing parts supplied by reference TRBV2 and TRBJ1-1, is EPEVTQTPSHQVTQMGQEVILRCVPISNHLYFYWYRQILGQKVEFLVSFYNNEISEKSEIFDDQFSVERPDGSNFTLKIRSTKLEDSAMYFCASALAQGSGDTEAFFGQGTRLTVV.

V usage is TRBV6-6 and J usage is TRBJ2-7; TRBD2 agrees at 11 bases. Trimming at V came to 6 bases and at J to 0 bases, leaving 4 bases not matched to a gene. CDR1 and CDR2 from the germline V gene are MNHNY and SVGAGI (reference sequence). The CDR3 extends over 15 amino acids. The CDR3 reads CASRTGTSGSYEQYF. The CDR3 DNA is TGTGCCAGCAGGACCGGGACTAGCGGCTCCTACGAGCAGTACTTC.